These 10 T cell receptor beta chains share one sample of origin, sequenced in a study of blood T cell repertoires in COVID-19. Only in-frame clones appear in the TCRdb table, and some are missing; sequencing was by immunoSEQ multiplex PCR. The data contain 250,000 or so clones, 80% to 95% of them singletons. The sequenced sample was peripheral blood. Receptor source: a man aged 30 to 39 with COVID-19, enrolled during active disease.

The gene calls are TRBV7-9 and TRBJ1-2; 7 bases are shared with TRBD1. Trimming removed 5 bases from V and 1 base from J; junction bases left unmatched: 7. The CDR3 has 15 amino acids. Germline values: CDR1 SEHNR, CDR2 FQNEAQ (reference sequence). CDR3 sequence: CASSPGQRLNYGYTF. The CDR3 region has the DNA TGTGCCAGCAGCCCGGGACAGAGACTTAACTATGGCTACACCTTC.

This clone was picked up one time. The CDR3 protein is CSVGQGHNQPQHF. The CDR3, as DNA: TGCAGCGTGGGACAGGGCCACAATCAGCCCCAGCATTTT. The chain links TRBV29-1 to TRBJ1-5; 9 nucleotides align to TRBD1. V lost 6 bases and J lost 3; bases outside the gene matches: 3. CDR1 is SQVTM and CDR2 is ANQGSEA in the germline V gene. This CDR3 is built from 13 residues.

The rearrangement joins TRBV19 to TRBJ2-5; 12 bases line up with TRBD1. The germline V gene has CDR1 LNHDA and CDR2 SQIVND (reference sequence). The CDR3 is 16 amino acids. The ends lost 3 bases at V and 5 bases at J; junction bases unmatched: 7. CDR3 bases: TGTGCCAGTAGTATCTCGGGACAGGGGGCTGGGGAGACCCAGTACTTC. Translating it yields CASSISGQGAGETQYF.

The V and J genes are TRBV21-1 and TRBJ2-1; the tabulated D call, TRBD1, remains unverified against the DNA. TRBV21-1 represents a pseudogene. The CDR3 spans 12 residues. CDR3 amino acids: CASGSQGNEQFF. The CDR3 coding sequence is TGTGCCAGCGGGTCCCAGGGGAATGAGCAGTTCTTC.

The chain carries TRBV10-1 and TRBJ2-1; TRBD2 aligns across 11 bases. The germline V gene has CDR1 WNHNN and CDR2 SYGVQD (reference sequence). This CDR3 comprises 16 residues. Trimming cost V 6 bases and J 6 bases; bases outside gene matches: 10. The CDR3: CASSLKLAGVLNEQFF. CDR3 DNA sequence: TGCGCCAGCAGCCTGAAACTAGCGGGGGTACTCAATGAGCAGTTCTTC.

Comments on this clone: This sample includes further DNA sequences coding for the same CDR3. Written as DNA, the CDR3 is TGTGCCAGCAGCTTAGGATTAGCGGGGGGGAGCTCCTACAATGAGCAGTTCTTC. Translating it yields CASSLGLAGGSSYNEQFF. The V gene is TRBV7-2, the J gene TRBJ2-1, with TRBD2 identical over 11 bases. V trimming: 1 base; J trimming: 0 bases; junction bases outside the gene matches: 5. This CDR3 has 18 amino acids. Looked up from germline, CDR1 is SGHTA and CDR2 is FQGNSA.

The chain carries TRBV6-1 and TRBJ1-6, with 7 bases fitting TRBD1. The V gene end was trimmed by 3 bases and the J gene end by 9 bases; junction bases not matched to a gene: 5. CDR1 is MNHNS, CDR2 SASEGT, per germline. The CDR3 is made up of 14 amino acids. The CDR3 protein is CASSDGTVGSPLHF. For the CDR3, the DNA is TGTGCCAGCAGTGATGGGACAGTCGGTTCACCCCTCCACTTT.

For this clone: The sample holds other DNA sequences that translate to the same CDR3. The gene calls are TRBV11-2 and TRBJ1-2; possibly TRBD1 for D (6 bases). V shed 5 bases and J shed 8 bases, with 12 bases lying between them. The CDR3 loop spans 12 amino acids. CDR1 SGHAT and CDR2 FQNNGV come from the germline V gene. Here the CDR3 DNA reads TGTGCCAGCAGCCCACAGGGTTTCGGCTACACCTTC. Translating gives CASSPQGFGYTF.

J is TRBJ1-2 and V is TRBV4-1; D possibly corresponds to TRBD1 (6 bases). This CDR3 spans 16 amino acids. Germline loops: CDR1 MGHRA, CDR2 YSYEKL. The ends were cut back, 1 base at V and 0 bases at J, with 12 bases in the middle. The CDR3 reads CASSQGSGQPNYGYTF. CDR3 DNA: TGCGCCAGCAGCCAAGGGTCCGGACAGCCTAACTATGGCTACACCTTC.

This clone is a singleton in its sample. The chain employs TRBV2 and TRBJ1-1; 8 bases agree with TRBD1. With V trimmed by 4 bases and J by 5 bases, 3 bases remained unmatched. Germline V gene sequence: CDR1 SNHLY, CDR2 FYNNEI. The CDR3 has 13 residues. CDR3 bases: TGTGCCAGCAGTGTGACAGGGGAGACTGAAGCTTTCTTT. It encodes CASSVTGETEAFF.